This paragraph covers one TCR beta chain sequence. Sequencing used immunoSEQ multiplex PCR; TCRdb keeps in-frame clones, though not all of them. The data contain about 70,000 clones, approximately 91% of them singletons. The data belong to a study of T cell changes during pregnancy in multiple sclerosis. CDR3 length: 15 residues. The V gene end was trimmed by 6 bases and the J gene end by 1 base; junction bases not matched to a gene: 8. Germline loops: CDR1 LNHDA, CDR2 SQIVND (reference sequence). The gene calls are TRBV19 and TRBJ1-1; 7 bases align to TRBD1. The sequences come from CD4+ T cells from peripheral blood mononuclear cells, collected after pregnancy. The source of this sequence is a female donor with multiple sclerosis, enrolled in a pregnancy study. The CDR3 spells CASSRGKGANTEAFF. The CDR3 coding sequence is TGTGCCAGTAGCAGGGGGAAAGGTGCGAACACTGAAGCTTTCTTT. Full variable domain (remainder filled in from reference TRBV19 and TRBJ1-1): DGGITQSPKYLFRKEGQNVTLSCEQNLNHDAMYWYRQDPGQGLRLIYYSQIVNDFQKGDIAEGYSVSREKKESFPLTVTSAQKNPTAFYLCASSRGKGANTEAFFGQGTRLTVV.